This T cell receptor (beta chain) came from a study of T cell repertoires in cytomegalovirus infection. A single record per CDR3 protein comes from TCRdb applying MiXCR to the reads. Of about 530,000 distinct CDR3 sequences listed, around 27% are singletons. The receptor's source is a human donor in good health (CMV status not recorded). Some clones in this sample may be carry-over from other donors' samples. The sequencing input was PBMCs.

The CDR3 spells CSVSDRANTEAFF. The DNA for the CDR3 is TGCAGCGTTTCGGACAGGGCGAACACTGAAGCTTTCTTT. The gene calls are TRBV29-1 and TRBJ1-1; TRBD1 matches 8 bases. J lost 1 base, V lost 5 bases, and 3 bases had no gene match. CDR3 length: 13 amino acids. Looked up from germline, CDR1 is SQVTM and CDR2 is ANQGSEA. The whole variable domain, remainder taken from reference TRBV29-1 and TRBJ1-1, is SAVISQKPSRDICQRGTSLTIQCQVDSQVTMMFWYRQQPGQSLTLIATANQGSEATYESGFVIDKFPISRPNLTFSTLTVSNMSPEDSSIYLCSVSDRANTEAFFGQGTRLTVV.